Each of the 27 T cell receptor beta chains below was sequenced from the same sample in a study of regulatory T cells in long-lasting Graves disease (dated by TCRdb to the early 2020s). Library generation was performed with multiplex PCR. Sequencing used an Illumina HiSeq 4000. CDR3 regions were amplified by Arm-PCR with iRepertoire HTBI primers to construct TCR beta libraries. Through fastp at Q25 and MiXCR, TCRdb rebuilt clones from the public reads, retaining in-frame beta chains. Entries are consolidated by CDR3 protein sequence, retaining the most common genes and DNA. The sample table contains fewer than 650,000 distinct CDR3 sequences; only one count was recorded for 15% to 20% of them. Around 13% of the sample rests with the top ten. The sample's time point label, in plain terms: newly diagnosed GD, antithyroid drugs for less than 3 months. For both TCR sequencing and RNA sequencing, RNA was extracted from PBMCs in TRIzol.

The same data also went into a second study, on T cells in Graves' hyperthyroidism and ophthalmopathy.

This specimen was peripheral blood mononuclear cells (PBMCs), taken at new diagnosis, from a patient treated with antithyroid drugs. All receptors derive from a man aged 18 to 30 with Graves disease. Donor details come from another sample of the same person, matched by shared clones.

This clonotype was picked up a small number of times. The chain is built from TRBV11-2 and TRBJ2-1; D is uncertain. The CDR3 is 15 residues long. Germline CDR1 and CDR2: SGHAT and FQNNGV. Trimming left V 1 base short and J 3 bases short, with 10 bases between. CDR3 amino acids: CASSLGTELYNEQFF. CDR3 nucleotides: TGTGCCAGCAGCTTAGGGACGGAACTCTACAATGAGCAGTTCTTC.

This rearrangement joins TRBV28 to TRBJ2-3; tentatively, D is TRBD1 or TRBD2 (6 bases each). Germline V gene data show CDR1 as MDHEN and CDR2 as SYDVKM. V was cut by 5 bases and J by 4 bases, with 16 bases left in between. The CDR3 sequence is 15 residues long. CDR3 nucleotide sequence: TGTGCCAGCAGTCTACGGGGGCGGGATCCAGATACGCAGTATTTT. Amino acids: CASSLRGRDPDTQYF.

In this sample, this clonotype turned up many times. The CDR3 region has the DNA TGTGCCTCGGGACAGGGACGAGTTGGAACTGAAGCTTTCTTT. Amino acids: CASGQGRVGTEAFF. The chain employs TRBV30 and TRBJ1-1; 9 positions match TRBD1. The V gene's germline CDR1 is GTSNPN and CDR2 SVGIG (reference sequence). The CDR3 is 14 residues long. J was trimmed by 5 bases and V by 7 bases; bases with no gene match: 11.

This clonotype was seen a few times. This chain joins TRBV7-9 and TRBJ2-5; D is unresolved. V was clipped by 1 base and J by 4 bases, with 10 bases between them. Looked up from germline, CDR1 is SEHNR and CDR2 is FQNEAQ (reference sequence). The CDR3 length is 14 residues. CDR3 residues: CASSLEFWSETQYF. CDR3 in DNA: TGTGCCAGCAGCTTAGAATTCTGGTCAGAGACCCAGTACTTC.

This clonotype was counted only a few times. The chain links TRBV12-3 or TRBV12-4 to TRBJ2-1; possibly TRBD2 for D (6 bases). V lost 1 base to trimming and J lost 13 bases, with 8 bases between them. The CDR3 totals 11 residues. The CDR3 is CASSLGGTQFF. The CDR3 region has the DNA TGTGCCAGCAGTTTAGGGGGGACTCAGTTCTTC.

In its sample, this clonotype was seen many times. The CDR3 DNA follows: TGTGCCAGCAGTTTCAGGGGGCCGGAGACCCAGTACTTC. Translating it yields CASSFRGPETQYF. The chain has TRBV28 and TRBJ2-5; TRBD1 matches at 8 bases. The germline V gene has CDR1 MDHEN and CDR2 SYDVKM. The CDR3 covers 13 residues. V trimming: 3 bases; J trimming: 5 bases; junction bases outside the gene matches: 2. The whole variable domain, remainder taken from reference TRBV28 and TRBJ2-5, is DVKVTQSSRYLVKRTGEKVFLECVQDMDHENMFWYRQDPGLGLRLIYFSYDVKMKEKGDIPEGYSVSREKKERFSLILESASTNQTSMYLCASSFRGPETQYFGPGTRLLVL.

The chain links TRBV4-1 to TRBJ1-2; no definite D call. This CDR3 is 15 amino acids long. The V end lost 3 bases, the J end lost 8 bases, and 19 bases lay between the germline ends. Per germline, CDR1 MGHRA and CDR2 YSYEKL. Written as DNA, the CDR3 is TGCGCCAGCAGCCAGGCAGGTCGGGAGGGTAGGGGCTACACCTTC. This encodes CASSQAGREGRGYTF.

This sequence joins TRBV28 and TRBJ2-7; TRBD1 matches at 7 bases. The germline gives CDR1 MDHEN, CDR2 SYDVKM. The CDR3 has 17 amino acids. The junction had 12 bases not matched to a gene; V was cut back by 4 bases and J by 0 bases. CDR3 nucleotides: TGTGCCAGCAGTTCGGCGACAGGGCCCTCGTCCTCCTACGAGCAGTACTTC. Its translation is CASSSATGPSSSYEQYF.

This chain links TRBV3-1 with TRBJ2-3; perhaps D is TRBD1 or TRBD2 (5 bases each). The J call is doubtful: the DNA matches TRBJ2-1 better. CDR3 length: 14 residues. The germline gives CDR1 LGHDT, CDR2 YNNKEL (reference sequence). Here the CDR3 reads CASSPDTGRGEQFF. The DNA of the CDR3 is TGTGCCAGCAGCCCGGACACGGGACGGGGTGAGCAGTTCTTC.

This clonotype showed up many times. The gene calls are TRBV27 and TRBJ2-7; the D is unclear. Germline CDR1 is MNHEY and CDR2 is SMNVEV (reference sequence). The CDR3 has 15 residues. The V gene lost 2 bases and the J gene lost 1 base, with 12 bases spanning the gap. The CDR3 is CASSLVGSNSYEQYF. In DNA, the CDR3 is TGTGCCAGCAGTTTAGTAGGGTCGAATTCCTACGAGCAGTACTTC.

This chain links TRBV20-1 with TRBJ1-1, with D hard to call. CDR1 DFQATT and CDR2 SNEGSKA come from the germline V gene (reference sequence). V lost 5 bases and J lost 1, with 8 bases in between. The CDR3 runs 12 residues. CDR3: CSAPVWNTEAFF. In DNA form, the CDR3 reads TGCAGTGCTCCGGTTTGGAACACTGAAGCTTTCTTT.

This clonotype was detected ten times or more. The chain joins TRBV28 to TRBJ2-1; D is uncertain. V lost 5 bases and J lost 5, with 10 bases in between. The CDR3 runs 13 residues. Germline values: CDR1 MDHEN, CDR2 SYDVKM. CDR3: CASSPDLNNEQFF. The CDR3 region has the DNA TGTGCCAGCAGTCCCGACTTAAACAATGAGCAGTTCTTC.

This clonotype was seen at least ten times. The chain joins TRBV3-1 to TRBJ2-7; TRBD1 aligns across 9 bases. V dropped 3 bases and J dropped 2; count of bases not matched to a gene: 2. The CDR3 is 14 residues long. Germline V gene data show CDR1 as LGHDT and CDR2 as YNNKEL (reference sequence). The CDR3 region has the DNA TGTGCCAGCAGCCAGGGGACAGGGCCCTACGAGCAGTACTTC. This translates into CASSQGTGPYEQYF.

This clonotype has a count of ten or more. CDR3 sequence: CASSFRALVRDEQFF. CDR3 coding DNA: TGTGCCAGCAGTTTTAGAGCACTAGTTAGGGATGAGCAGTTCTTC. This sequence joins TRBV12-3 or TRBV12-4 and TRBJ2-1; D might be TRBD2 (5 bases). Trimming stripped 3 bases from V and 8 bases from J, with 17 bases between. CDR3 length: 15 residues.

Many counts were recorded for this clonotype. J is TRBJ1-2 and V is TRBV28; 7 nucleotides align to TRBD1. The J segment lost 8 bases and the V segment lost 7 bases, leaving 13 bases of the junction unmatched. CDR1 is MDHEN and CDR2 is SYDVKM in the germline V gene. The CDR3 spans 14 residues. CDR3 sequence reads: CASTSGGSGLGYTF. The CDR3 DNA follows: TGTGCCAGCACCTCAGGGGGATCGGGTTTGGGCTACACCTTC.

V gene TRBV11-3 combines with J gene TRBJ1-1; D ambiguous. V was shortened by 1 base and J by 7 bases, with 10 bases between the two germline ends. This CDR3 has 13 amino acids. Looked up from germline, CDR1 is SGHNT and CDR2 is YENEEA. Here the CDR3 reads CASSLGRQYEAFF. CDR3 in DNA: TGTGCCAGCAGCTTAGGGCGGCAGTATGAAGCTTTCTTT.

This chain uses TRBV10-2 with TRBJ2-3; TRBD1 agrees at 7 bases. The CDR3 length is 15 residues. J was trimmed by 5 bases and V by 3 bases; bases with no gene match: 8. Germline CDR1 is WSHSY and CDR2 is SAAADI. CDR3 sequence: CASSDGRGKLDTQYF. The CDR3 region has the DNA TGCGCCAGCAGTGATGGCAGGGGGAAGTTAGATACGCAGTATTTT.

This clonotype was picked up many times. The chain joins TRBV10-3 to TRBJ2-7, with D possibly being TRBD1 or TRBD2 (6 bases each). Trimming left V 5 bases short and J 5 bases short, with 16 bases between. This CDR3 has 14 amino acids. Germline V CDR1 and CDR2: ENHRY, SYGVKD. CDR3 DNA sequence: TGTGCCATCAGTTCCAAAAGGGGGGCCAACGAGCAGTACTTC. Its protein is CAISSKRGANEQYF.

This clonotype was found many times. In nucleotides, the CDR3 is TGCGCCAGCAGCTTGAGCGCTAGCGGGATATCCTACAATGAGCAGTTCTTC. It is translated as CASSLSASGISYNEQFF. The V gene is TRBV5-1, the J gene TRBJ2-1; TRBD2 aligns across 9 bases. In germline, CDR1 is SGHRS, CDR2 YFSETQ. V lost 1 base, J lost 1 base, and 6 bases stayed unmatched. CDR3 length: 17 amino acids.

This clonotype was recorded at least ten times. The chain uses TRBV28 and TRBJ1-1; 10 nucleotides line up with TRBD1. The V gene's germline CDR1 is MDHEN and CDR2 SYDVKM. The CDR3 is 18 residues long. V was pared by 3 bases and J by 7 bases, with 17 bases of the junction left unmatched. The CDR3 DNA reads as TGTGCCAGCAGTTTGCCGACTCCGGGACAGGGGCATGGAGGTGAAGCTTTCTTT. This codes for CASSLPTPGQGHGGEAFF. Drawing the rest from reference TRBV28 and TRBJ1-1, the complete variable domain is DVKVTQSSRYLVKRTGEKVFLECVQDMDHENMFWYRQDPGLGLRLIYFSYDVKMKEKGDIPEGYSVSREKKERFSLILESASTNQTSMYLCASSLPTPGQGHGGEAFFGQGTRLTVV.

This clonotype was seen many times. V and J are TRBV6-5 and TRBJ1-1, with 7 bases matching TRBD1. The CDR3 totals 18 residues. CDR1 MNHEY and CDR2 SVGAGI come from the germline V gene. V trimming: 0 bases; J trimming: 7 bases; junction bases outside the gene matches: 17. This CDR3 is CASSYSQLLQGKGFEAFF. The CDR3 region has the DNA TGTGCCAGCAGTTACTCCCAACTACTACAGGGGAAGGGGTTTGAAGCTTTCTTT.

The sample holds many counts of this clonotype. The chain recombines TRBV27 with TRBJ2-3; maybe TRBD2 (6 bases). The CDR3 is 13 residues long. Trimming stripped 6 bases from V and 4 bases from J, with 11 bases between. Germline CDR1 and CDR2: MNHEY and SMNVEV (reference sequence). In DNA form, the CDR3 reads TGTGCCAGCAGGCCGACTAGAGCAGATACGCAGTATTTT. Translating it yields CASRPTRADTQYF.

In this sample, this clonotype turned up once. V and J are TRBV11-2 and TRBJ2-5; TRBD2 might be the D (5 bases). The CDR3 is 15 amino acids. Germline V gene lookup returns CDR1 SGHAT and CDR2 FQNNGV. V was pared by 5 bases and J by 3 bases, with 16 bases between. CDR3 bases: TGTGCCAGCAGCCAAGATCCTGAGCGGAAAGAGACCCAGTACTTC. Translated, it gives CASSQDPERKETQYF.

In this sample, this clonotype turned up a few times. V is TRBV30 and J is TRBJ2-7; TRBD2 agrees at 9 bases. The junction had 1 base not matched to a gene; V was cut back by 4 bases and J by 3 bases. The CDR3 has 12 residues. In germline, CDR1 is GTSNPN, CDR2 SVGIG (reference sequence). In DNA form, the CDR3 reads TGTGCCTGGAATAGCGGGAGCTACGAGCAGTACTTC. Amino acid sequence: CAWNSGSYEQYF.

V is TRBV7-9 and J is TRBJ1-1; the D gene is possibly TRBD1 (5 bases). The CDR3 spans 12 residues. V dropped 1 base and J dropped 8 bases, with 8 bases sitting between them. Germline CDR1 SEHNR, CDR2 FQNEAQ (reference sequence). CDR3 in DNA: TGTGCCAGCAGCTTAGAGTGGGGGGAAGCTTTCTTT. It translates to CASSLEWGEAFF.

This clonotype showed up many times. V gene TRBV6-5 combines with J gene TRBJ2-7, with 8 bases fitting TRBD2. V lost 2 bases to trimming and J lost 2 bases; unmatched junction nucleotides: 5. The CDR3 runs to 15 residues. Germline lookup yields CDR1 MNHEY and CDR2 SVGAGI. The CDR3 region has the DNA TGTGCCAGCAGTTACGCTACTAGCGGAACCTACGAGCAGTACTTC. Amino acid sequence: CASSYATSGTYEQYF.

The chain links TRBV9 to TRBJ2-7; 10 bases are shared with TRBD1. Per the germline V gene, CDR1 is SGDLS and CDR2 is YYNGEE. V lost 0 bases, J lost 5 bases, and 2 bases stayed unmatched. The CDR3 loop spans 14 amino acids. CDR3 DNA: TGTGCCAGCAGCGTAGTAGGACAGGGGGACGAGCAGTACTTC. Its translation: CASSVVGQGDEQYF.